A selection of T cell receptor beta chains follows, all from one sample in a study of T cells in Graves' hyperthyroidism and ophthalmopathy. TCRdb ran MiXCR on the multiplex PCR reads and lists one entry per CDR3 protein. The sample records 600,000 or so distinct CDR3 sequences, 46% being singletons. Specimen: peripheral blood or thyroid tissue (not recorded which). These receptors all come from a woman aged 18-30 years with Graves' hyperthyroidism. Each CDR3 is given with its conserved first and last residue. The D gene is left open where the match is weak. A row's size may be missing; if present it is once, few, many or a size class.

-	TRBV19	-	TRBJ1-1	CASSIDESTEAFF	TGTGCCAGTAGTATAGACGAGAGCACTGAAGCTTTCTTT
few	TRBV19	TRBD2	TRBJ2-7	CASSLAGYSYEQYF	TGTGCCAGTAGTTTAGCGGGGTACTCCTACGAGCAGTACTTC
many	TRBV2	-	TRBJ1-1	CASRWQGNTEAFF	TGTGCCAGCAGGTGGCAGGGGAACACTGAAGCTTTCTTT
-	TRBV25-1	TRBD1	TRBJ1-6	CAEGQGRSSPLHF	TGTGCCGAGGGACAGGGTCGTAGTTCACCCCTCCACTTT
many	TRBV2	-	TRBJ1-2	CASRFGGGSYTF	TGTGCCAGCAGATTCGGGGGTGGAAGCTACACCTTC
-	TRBV19	-	TRBJ1-1	CASNRGVTEAFF	TGTGCCAGTAATAGGGGAGTCACTGAAGCTTTCTTT
-	TRBV2	TRBD1	TRBJ1-2	CASQNGTAYGYTF	TGTGCCAGCCAGAACGGGACAGCCTATGGCTACACCTTC
many	TRBV2	-	TRBJ2-2	CASKGGELFF	TGTGCCAGCAAAGGCGGGGAGCTGTTTTTT
many	TRBV7-8	TRBD1	TRBJ1-1	CASTGQGARGTEAFF	TGTGCCAGCACGGGACAGGGGGCGCGGGGCACTGAAGCTTTCTTT
-	TRBV20-1	TRBD2	TRBJ2-7	CSAKREVPYEQYF	TGCAGTGCAAAGCGGGAGGTTCCATACGAGCAGTACTTC
many	TRBV2	-	TRBJ2-7	CASSGSYEQYF	TGTGCCAGCAGTGGTTCCTACGAGCAGTACTTC
-	TRBV6-1	-	TRBJ1-2	CASREQGGESLGYTF	TGTGCCAGCAGAGAACAGGGAGGGGAATCGCTTGGCTACACCTTC
few	TRBV7-9	-	TRBJ1-1	CASNPGTVNTEAFF	TGTGCCAGCAACCCCGGGACGGTCAACACTGAAGCTTTCTTT
once	TRBV10-3	-	TRBJ1-1	CASSPEGEQGEAFF	TGTGCCAGCAGTCCCGAGGGGGAACAGGGTGAAGCTTTCTTT
many	TRBV7-8	-	TRBJ2-5	CASSFVAEETQYF	TGTGCCAGCAGCTTTGTAGCGGAAGAGACCCAGTACTTC
-	TRBV10-3	TRBD1	TRBJ2-7	CATSASTSQGASSYEQYF	TGTGCCACCAGTGCCTCAACCAGCCAGGGGGCCAGCTCCTACGAGCAGTACTTC
-	TRBV29-1	TRBD2	TRBJ2-5	CSAMVAGVETQYF	TGCAGTGCGATGGTAGCGGGAGTTGAGACCCAGTACTTC
few	TRBV2	-	TRBJ1-4	CASSEASFGEKLFF	TGTGCCAGCAGTGAAGCCAGTTTCGGAGAAAAACTGTTTTTT
-	TRBV25-1	-	TRBJ1-2	CATLGAGNAPYGYTF	TGTGCCACCCTGGGGGCCGGAAATGCACCCTATGGCTACACCTTC
-	TRBV29-1	-	TRBJ2-2	CSVFPGELFF	TGCAGCGTTTTCCCGGGGGAGCTGTTTTTT
-	TRBV11-2	-	TRBJ1-1	CASSPAPGSFF	TGTGCCAGCAGCCCCGCGCCAGGGTCTTTCTTT
-	TRBV2	TRBD1	TRBJ1-1	CASRTGVTEAFF	TGTGCCAGCAGAACAGGGGTCACTGAAGCTTTCTTT
-	TRBV20-1	-	TRBJ2-7	CSARDPGVSEQYF	TGCAGTGCTAGAGACCCGGGGGTCTCCGAGCAGTACTTC
-	TRBV6-5	-	TRBJ1-1	CASRDSPVDTEAFF	TGTGCCAGCAGGGACAGCCCCGTGGACACTGAAGCTTTCTTT
-	TRBV10-2	-	TRBJ1-1	CASSRASTEAFF	TGTGCCAGCAGCCGGGCCAGCACTGAAGCTTTCTTT
few	TRBV9	-	TRBJ1-4	CASSAWDGDEKLFF	TGTGCCAGCAGCGCTTGGGACGGTGATGAAAAACTGTTTTTT
-	TRBV12-3/TRBV12-4	TRBD1	TRBJ2-7	CAKPDRGPYEQYF	TGTGCCAAACCGGACAGGGGGCCCTACGAGCAGTACTTC
-	TRBV24-1	TRBD2	TRBJ2-5	CASSYSERDFQETQYF	TGTGCCAGCAGTTACTCCGAGCGGGACTTCCAAGAGACCCAGTACTTC
once	TRBV7-2	-	TRBJ2-5	CASSLGLQASEQYF	TGTGCCAGCAGCCTCGGACTTCAGGCTTCGGAGCAGTACTTC
-	TRBV19	-	TRBJ1-2	CASSGEFYGYTF	TGTGCCAGTAGTGGGGAGTTCTATGGCTACACCTTC
once	TRBV7-6	-	TRBJ2-5	CASSTTGFETQYF	TGTGCCAGCAGCACAACAGGGTTTGAGACCCAGTACTTC
-	TRBV29-1	TRBD1	TRBJ2-5	CSRPGGEKGETQYF	TGCAGCAGGCCAGGGGGCGAAAAAGGAGAGACCCAGTACTTC
few	TRBV6-5	-	TRBJ2-5	CASSYSRSQETQYF	TGTGCCAGCAGTTACTCGAGGAGCCAAGAGACCCAGTACTTC
few	TRBV4-1	TRBD1	TRBJ2-5	CASSQAWDHRGETQYF	TGCGCCAGCAGCCAAGCGTGGGACCACAGGGGAGAGACCCAGTACTTC
few	TRBV2	-	TRBJ2-7	CASSRLGDFRRYF	TGTGCCAGCAGCCGATTAGGGGACTTCCGGCGGTACTTC
-	TRBV19	-	TRBJ1-1	CAWNVQLDTEAFF	TGTGCCTGGAATGTCCAGTTGGACACTGAAGCTTTCTTT
few	TRBV9	TRBD1	TRBJ2-6	CASLGQAGANVLTF	TGTGCCAGCTTGGGACAGGCTGGGGCCAACGTCCTGACTTTC
few	TRBV7-9	-	TRBJ2-3	CASNSDYSTDAQYF	TGTGCCAGCAACTCGGACTATAGCACAGATGCGCAGTATTTT
many	TRBV15	-	TRBJ1-6	CATSRVLENSPLHF	TGTGCCACCAGCAGAGTATTAGAGAATTCACCCCTCCACTTT
many	TRBV24-1	-	TRBJ1-5	CATSDRVTQPQHF	TGTGCCACCAGTGACAGGGTAACTCAGCCCCAGCATTTT
few	TRBV14	-	TRBJ2-7	CASSLTQNRQYF	TGTGCCAGCAGCCTAACTCAGAACCGGCAGTACTTC
-	TRBV29-1	TRBD1	TRBJ2-3	CSVERDREPDTQYF	TGCAGCGTTGAGCGGGACAGGGAACCAGATACGCAGTATTTT
-	TRBV20-1	-	TRBJ1-5	CSASPGIWSNQPQHF	TGCAGTGCTAGTCCAGGGATTTGGAGCAATCAGCCCCAGCATTTT
-	TRBV11-2	TRBD1	TRBJ1-6	CASAGTGANSPLHF	TGTGCCAGCGCCGGGACAGGGGCAAATTCACCCCTCCACTTT
once	TRBV25-1	-	TRBJ1-5	CASLGQGAGGQPQHF	TGTGCCAGCTTAGGCCAAGGGGCCGGGGGTCAGCCCCAGCATTTT
few	TRBV7-2	TRBD2	TRBJ2-7	CASSFGLAHSYEQYF	TGTGCCAGCAGCTTTGGACTAGCGCACTCCTACGAGCAGTACTTC
-	TRBV11-3	-	TRBJ2-5	CASSSLPMGGPETQYF	TGTGCCAGCAGCTCCCTTCCGATGGGGGGCCCAGAGACCCAGTACTTC
many	TRBV9	-	TRBJ1-2	CASRGSRGDYGYTF	TGTGCCAGCAGGGGAAGTAGGGGTGACTATGGCTACACCTTC
-	TRBV2	-	TRBJ1-4	CASTRLAELFF	TGTGCCAGCACGAGACTAGCGGAACTGTTTTTT
-	TRBV25-1	-	TRBJ1-2	CASSEDQANYGYTF	TGTGCCAGCAGTGAAGACCAGGCTAACTATGGCTACACCTTC
many	TRBV7-9	TRBD1	TRBJ2-7	CASSETGSYEQYF	TGTGCCAGCAGCGAGACAGGGTCCTACGAGCAGTACTTC
many	TRBV5-1	-	TRBJ2-7	CASSPSPEVYEQYF	TGCGCCAGCAGCCCCTCCCCCGAGGTCTACGAGCAGTACTTC
-	TRBV7-4	-	TRBJ1-1	CASSFSAFGLNRANTEAFF	TGTGCCAGCAGCTTTAGCGCCTTCGGGTTGAACAGGGCGAACACTGAAGCTTTCTTT
many	TRBV10-3	-	TRBJ1-6	CAISERQNSPLHF	TGTGCCATCAGTGAGAGACAAAATTCACCCCTCCACTTT
few	TRBV5-1	-	TRBJ2-5	CASGPSSGTSVATQYF	TGCGCCAGCGGACCCTCATCCGGGACATCCGTAGCGACCCAGTACTTC
-	TRBV11-2	TRBD1	TRBJ1-6	CASSRPDRGFSPLHF	TGTGCCAGCAGCCGGCCGGACAGGGGTTTTTCACCCCTCCACTTT
many	TRBV10-3	TRBD1	TRBJ1-1	CAISDGDRGTTEAFF	TGTGCCATCAGTGACGGGGACAGGGGTACGACTGAAGCTTTCTTT
-	TRBV12-3/TRBV12-4	-	TRBJ1-2	CASTYGTTYGYTF	TGTGCCAGCACTTACGGGACGACTTATGGCTACACCTTC
-	TRBV5-1	-	TRBJ2-2	CASSTWTGELFF	TGTGCCAGCAGTACGTGGACCGGGGAGCTGTTTTTT